This TCR beta chain was identified in a study of identical twins (dated by TCRdb to between 2015 and 2016). Background for the entire study: To test whether fetal clonotypes persist, this study deep-sequenced TCR alpha and beta repertoires from monozygotic twins, from unrelated adults of various ages, and from cord blood. Replicate twin experiments were performed at different times using different library preparation protocols to rule out contamination.

Every donor was a healthy Caucasian. Three pairs of female monozygotic twins, all aged roughly 18 to 30 years, made up the twin cohort. RNA for TCR libraries was isolated from peripheral blood mononuclear cells. This clonotype was seen a handful of times. No cognate antigen has been identified for it. No base quality values were provided; no much bigger clone lies one nucleotide off. Overall results and qualifications from the work: Out-of-frame TCR alpha sequences shared between twins showed an excess of low generation-probability sequences compared with coincidental sharing between unrelated individuals. In monozygotic twins, out-of-frame TCR alpha sharing was systematically underestimated by recombination models, although the models agreed with sharing between unrelated individuals. Invariant T cells such as MAIT and iNKT could partly confound zero-insertion analyses, although diverse VJ usage argued against such confounding for most clonotypes. Because the same donors could not be followed over many years, the conclusions relied on cross-sectional statistical analysis. Fewer insertions were carried by abundant cord blood beta clonotypes; a weaker similar trend was observed in young adult naive repertoires, while no such trend was observed in memory repertoires. A weaker excess of twin sharing was found in beta out-of-frame sequences because the signal-to-noise ratio was lowered by fewer shared sequences.

Library construction relied on 5' RACE. The listed sequencing device is Illumina HiSeq 2000. Template switching added a universal primer binding site, and the final cDNA carried a unique molecular identifier that allowed TCR cDNA molecules to be counted accurately. Specific primers in the conserved constant-segment region were used to synthesize first-strand cDNA for the TCR alpha and beta chains. To control for contamination, every cDNA library was double barcoded, receiving both a SMART-Mk sample barcode and Illumina barcodes. TruSeq adapter sequences and Illumina sample barcodes were added in two successive PCR steps. TCR alpha and beta cDNA libraries were sequenced on the Illumina HiSeq platform with custom primers. In the authors' own workflow: Unique molecular identifiers were extracted from raw reads with MiGEC, and CDR3 positions were determined with MiXCR. For each individual, recombination models were inferred using an EM algorithm with the repgenHMM and IGoR tools. Shared clonotypes were analyzed with the tcR package in R, and sharing was normalized by the product of cloneset sizes. To study raw recombination without the effects of thymic and clonal selection, out-of-frame nonproductive sequences were analyzed. The raw public reads went through TCRdb reprocessing: fastp at Q25, MiXCR clone calling, in-frame beta chains kept. Rows with one shared CDR3 protein collapse into an entry with the most common genes and DNA. These V and J calls derive from TCRdb rather than the authors' analysis. The sample yields some 690,000 distinct CDR3 sequences; about 20% were counted once. Around 4.5% of the sample lies in the top ten.

CDR1 and CDR2 were assigned from the germline V gene as SGDLS and YYNGEE. V lost 0 bases and J lost 8 bases; the stretch between them is 12 bases long. Measured from the cysteine to the phenylalanine, the CDR3 is 15 residues long. Kept here is only the CDR3 DNA, which spans 45 bases and is read in frame from base 1. This same sample was also part of a study on T cells expressing NK-cell markers. Taken from the second paper: In sorted CD3+CD56+NKG2C+, CD3+CD56+NKG2C- and CD3+CD56-NKG2C+ T-cell subsets from about 8 donors, TCR beta-chain repertoires were profiled. Among the eight sequenced donors, seven were HCMV-seropositive and one was HCMV-seronegative. In several experiments an anti-gammadeltaTCR antibody was added to restrict sorting to alphabetaTCR-expressing T cells. In several donors, the dominant CD3+CD56+NKG2C+ clonotypes were found to rank among the top 10 CD8+ clonotypes and to make up about 1.0-7.5% of CD8+ T cells. Those dominant clonotypes were again the most abundant among CD3+CD56-NKG2C+ cells in a handful of donors, at about 25-65%. Whether the expanded NKG2C-expressing T cell clones were specific for HCMV antigens remained unclear. Randomly selected healthy volunteers, three men and five women, were used as the eight sequenced donors. HCMV serostatus was determined by detecting HCMV-specific IgG in serum with a commercial ELISA kit. Bulk peripheral blood T-cell repertoires were additionally sequenced from unsorted PBMC for six donors. MIGEC handled demultiplexing of the reads and grouping by UMI, while MiTCR was used to assemble and quantify clonotypes. To remove erroneous sequences, TCR cDNA sequences were retained only when supported by two or more reads. The tcR package was used for downstream repertoire analysis, and clonotypes were matched between fractions using CDR3 nucleotide sequence together with V segment. Antigen specificity was annotated against VDJdb with VDJmatch, allowing one amino acid substitution in CDR3.

Sequenced: PBMCs. The receptor comes from a woman aged 18-29 years in good health. The chain is made from TRBV9 and TRBJ1-6; the D segment cannot be called with confidence. The CDR3 corresponds to CASSVDPRFDSPLHF. The DNA reads TGTGCCAGCAGCGTAGACCCGAGATTCGATTCACCCCTCCACTTT.